The clone carrying this TCR beta chain came up once. Authors' processing steps: Amplifying reference gene primers gave estimates of nucleated cell counts. The protocol was immunoSEQ multiplex PCR, while the TCRdb copy is restricted to in-frame clones and leaves out a portion. The V and J calls and clone size were taken over from that table, and D and trimming were inferred from the DNA. The sample contains under 350,000 clones, around 87% of which appear only once. This specimen comes from a study of blood T cell repertoires in COVID-19. Study-wide context: Nucleic acid was either cDNA or gDNA, and it came from T cells, B-cell-depleted T cells, or PBMCs.

Germline V gene lookup returns CDR1 DFQATT and CDR2 SNEGSKA (reference sequence). CDR3 size: 11 residues. V lost 2 bases to trimming and J lost 7 bases, with 9 bases between them. Material for sequencing was peripheral blood. The origin of this receptor is a young man with active or convalescent COVID-19. The genes are TRBV20-1 and TRBJ2-7, with D possibly matching TRBD1 (5 bases). The CDR3 DNA sequence: TGCAGTGCTAGATTACAGGCAGAGCAGTACTTC. This encodes CSARLQAEQYF.